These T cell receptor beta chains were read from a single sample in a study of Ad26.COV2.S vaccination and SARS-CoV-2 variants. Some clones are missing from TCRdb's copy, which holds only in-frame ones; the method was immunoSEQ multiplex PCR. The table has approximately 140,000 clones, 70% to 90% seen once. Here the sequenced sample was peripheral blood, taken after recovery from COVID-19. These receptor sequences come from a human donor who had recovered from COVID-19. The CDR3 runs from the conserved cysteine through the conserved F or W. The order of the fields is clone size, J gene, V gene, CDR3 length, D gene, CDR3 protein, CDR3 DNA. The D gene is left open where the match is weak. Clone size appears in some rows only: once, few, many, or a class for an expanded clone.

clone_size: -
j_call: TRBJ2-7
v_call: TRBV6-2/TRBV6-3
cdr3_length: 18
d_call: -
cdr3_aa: CASSYRTPPGGGGRRQYF
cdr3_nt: TGTGCCAGCAGTTACCGAACTCCGCCCGGAGGGGGGGGGCGACGGCAGTACTTC

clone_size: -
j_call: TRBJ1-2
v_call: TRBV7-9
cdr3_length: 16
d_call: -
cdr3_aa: CASSLDPLTGDYGYTF
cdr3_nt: TGTGCCAGCAGTTTAGATCCCTTGACCGGAGACTATGGCTACACCTTC

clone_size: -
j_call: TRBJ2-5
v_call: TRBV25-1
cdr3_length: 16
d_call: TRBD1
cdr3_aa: CASSEAEQGFQETQYF
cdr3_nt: TGTGCCAGCAGTGAAGCTGAACAGGGGTTCCAAGAGACCCAGTACTTC

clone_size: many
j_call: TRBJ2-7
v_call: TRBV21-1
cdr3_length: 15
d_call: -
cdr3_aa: CASSKGGDRSYEQYF
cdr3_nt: TGTGCCAGCAGCAAAGGAGGGGACAGATCCTACGAGCAGTACTTC

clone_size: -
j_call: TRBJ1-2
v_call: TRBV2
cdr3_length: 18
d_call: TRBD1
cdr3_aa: CASSRAPFNRDRALGYTF
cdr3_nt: TGTGCCAGCAGTCGGGCGCCCTTCAACCGGGACAGGGCCCTAGGCTACACCTTC

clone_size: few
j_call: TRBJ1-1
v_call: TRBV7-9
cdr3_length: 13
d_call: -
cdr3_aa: CASIDGGSGEAFF
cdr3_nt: TGTGCCAGCATCGACGGGGGTAGCGGTGAAGCTTTCTTT

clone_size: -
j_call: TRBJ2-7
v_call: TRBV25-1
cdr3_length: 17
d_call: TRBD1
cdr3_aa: CASSSTGRGQGGYEQYF
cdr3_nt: TGTGCCAGCAGTTCAACGGGTCGGGGACAGGGGGGCTACGAGCAGTACTTC

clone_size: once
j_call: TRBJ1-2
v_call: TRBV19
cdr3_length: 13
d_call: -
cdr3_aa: CASSISQGNGYTF
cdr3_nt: TGTGCCAGTAGTATCTCTCAGGGGAATGGCTACACCTTC

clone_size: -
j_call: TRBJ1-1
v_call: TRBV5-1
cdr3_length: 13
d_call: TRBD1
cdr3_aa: CASSLQGETEAFF
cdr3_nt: TGCGCCAGCAGCTTGCAGGGGGAAACTGAAGCTTTCTTT

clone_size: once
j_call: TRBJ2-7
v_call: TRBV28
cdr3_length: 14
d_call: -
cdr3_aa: CASTLTGSSYEQYF
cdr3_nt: TGTGCCAGCACCTTGACTGGAAGCTCCTACGAGCAGTACTTC